What follows are 3 T cell receptor beta chains derived from one specimen sequenced in a study of early T cells in non-severe SARS-CoV-2 infection. MiXCR, applied by TCRdb to the 5' RACE reads, yields one record per CDR3 protein. The sample has 25,000 to 30,000 distinct CDR3 sequences, approximately 6% seen once; the top ten hold 34%. Sequenced here: whole blood, sampled at baseline. These receptors all stem from an adult who was a healthcare worker with PCR-confirmed SARS-CoV-2 infection or an uninfected control (not recorded which).

This clonotype was observed many times. The chain employs TRBV5-1 and TRBJ2-1; 10 nucleotides line up with TRBD2. V was clipped by 6 bases and J by 4 bases; unmatched bases: 7. The CDR3 sequence is 15 residues long. CDR1 and CDR2 from the germline V gene are SGHRS and YFSETQ. In nucleotides, the CDR3 is TGCGCCAGCACACTAACTAGCGGGGCGTACAATGAGCAGTTCTTC. It encodes CASTLTSGAYNEQFF.

V usage is TRBV7-3 and J usage is TRBJ2-6, with D unresolved. This CDR3 is 14 amino acids long. CDR1 is SGHTA and CDR2 is FQGTGA in the germline V gene. Deletions cut 1 base from V and 6 bases from J, with 7 bases between. In DNA, the CDR3 is TGTGCCAGCAGCTTAAACCCCGCGGCCAACGTCCTGACTTTC. It translates to CASSLNPAANVLTF.

This clonotype was observed a handful of times. A much larger clone lies a single base off, so this may be a read error. The chain combines TRBV5-1 with TRBJ2-7; the D call may be TRBD1 or TRBD2 (5 bases each). CDR1 is SGHRS and CDR2 is YFSETQ in the germline V gene. Trimming pared 4 bases from V and 2 bases from J, leaving 10 bases between. The CDR3 extends over 13 amino acids. The CDR3 coding sequence is TGCGCCAGCAGCCGGGACGGAGCCTACGAGCAGTACTTC. Encoded protein: CASSRDGAYEQYF.